This is a list of T cell receptor beta chains from one sample in a study of cytomegalovirus exposure and HLA in healthy donors. Assay: immunoSEQ multiplex PCR; the TCRdb copy retains only in-frame clones and omits some. The repertoire holds roughly 150,000 clones, with around two thirds as singletons. Sequencing used PBMCs. These receptors were collected from a man younger than 40 in good health and CMV-seropositive. Each CDR3 is given with its conserved first and last residue. The D gene is left open where the match is weak. A clone size is listed for some rows: how often the clone was seen (once, few, many), or a class if it is expanded.

clone size: .; V gene: TRBV5-1; D gene: TRBD1; J gene: TRBJ1-5; CDR3 protein: CASSLGDRNQPQHF; CDR3 DNA: TGCGCCAGCAGCTTGGGGGACAGAAACCAGCCCCAGCATTTT
clone size: .; V gene: TRBV19; D gene: TRBD2; J gene: TRBJ2-3; CDR3 protein: CASRASGSGDTQYF; CDR3 DNA: TGTGCCAGTAGGGCTAGCGGGAGTGGCGATACGCAGTATTTT
clone size: .; V gene: TRBV5-1; D gene: .; J gene: TRBJ2-7; CDR3 protein: CASSFGDYEQYF; CDR3 DNA: TGCGCCAGCAGCTTCGGAGACTACGAGCAGTACTTC
clone size: .; V gene: TRBV27; D gene: .; J gene: TRBJ2-7; CDR3 protein: CASSLAQTYEQYF; CDR3 DNA: TGTGCCAGCAGTTTGGCCCAAACCTACGAGCAGTACTTC
clone size: .; V gene: TRBV19; D gene: .; J gene: TRBJ1-2; CDR3 protein: CASSIGRDRDTHF; CDR3 DNA: TGTGCCAGTAGTATAGGCAGGGACCGGGACACCCACTTC
clone size: few; V gene: TRBV5-1; D gene: .; J gene: TRBJ1-2; CDR3 protein: CASSLGSGGNYGYTF; CDR3 DNA: TGCGCCAGCAGCTTGGGCTCCGGAGGTAACTATGGCTACACCTTC
clone size: few; V gene: TRBV6-1; D gene: TRBD2; J gene: TRBJ2-7; CDR3 protein: CASTRETSGAYEQYF; CDR3 DNA: TGTGCCAGCACCAGGGAGACTAGCGGGGCTTACGAGCAGTACTTC
clone size: .; V gene: TRBV5-1; D gene: TRBD1; J gene: TRBJ1-2; CDR3 protein: CASSLDRARGGYTF; CDR3 DNA: TGCGCCAGCAGCTTAGACAGGGCCCGGGGTGGCTACACCTTC
clone size: once; V gene: TRBV7-2; D gene: .; J gene: TRBJ1-4; CDR3 protein: CASSSGVVANEKLFF; CDR3 DNA: TGTGCCAGCAGCTCGGGGGTTGTTGCTAATGAAAAACTGTTTTTT
clone size: .; V gene: TRBV2; D gene: TRBD1; J gene: TRBJ2-3; CDR3 protein: CASSVRTGATDTQYF; CDR3 DNA: TGTGCCAGCAGTGTTCGGACAGGGGCGACAGATACGCAGTATTTT
clone size: .; V gene: TRBV11-3; D gene: TRBD2; J gene: TRBJ2-1; CDR3 protein: CASSLASGRAISWDEQFF; CDR3 DNA: TGTGCCAGCAGCTTAGCTAGCGGGAGGGCCATTAGCTGGGATGAGCAGTTCTTC
clone size: .; V gene: TRBV10-3; D gene: .; J gene: TRBJ2-5; CDR3 protein: CAKQGNQETQYF; CDR3 DNA: TGTGCCAAACAGGGAAACCAAGAGACCCAGTACTTC
clone size: .; V gene: TRBV6-1; D gene: TRBD2; J gene: TRBJ2-2; CDR3 protein: CASSESVGGPTGELFF; CDR3 DNA: TGTGCCAGCAGTGAATCAGTGGGAGGGCCTACCGGGGAGCTGTTTTTT
clone size: .; V gene: TRBV9; D gene: .; J gene: TRBJ2-1; CDR3 protein: CASTKLGQGLNEQFF; CDR3 DNA: TGTGCCAGCACCAAACTGGGGCAGGGACTCAATGAGCAGTTCTTC
clone size: .; V gene: TRBV5-1; D gene: TRBD2; J gene: TRBJ2-5; CDR3 protein: CASSLESRSASGVRETQYF; CDR3 DNA: TGCGCCAGCAGCTTGGAGTCGAGGAGTGCTAGCGGGGTGAGGGAGACCCAGTACTTC
clone size: .; V gene: TRBV30; D gene: .; J gene: TRBJ1-2; CDR3 protein: CAWSVRLWGIPHHGYTF; CDR3 DNA: TGTGCCTGGAGTGTAAGACTGTGGGGCATTCCTCACCATGGCTACACCTTC
clone size: .; V gene: TRBV11-2; D gene: .; J gene: TRBJ1-3; CDR3 protein: CASSLWGQTLSGNTIYF; CDR3 DNA: TGTGCCAGCAGCTTGTGGGGCCAGACTCTCTCTGGAAACACCATATATTTT
clone size: .; V gene: TRBV5-1; D gene: .; J gene: TRBJ2-2; CDR3 protein: CATAAIAAGELFF; CDR3 DNA: TGCGCCACTGCTGCCATAGCGGCCGGGGAGCTGTTTTTT
clone size: few; V gene: TRBV19; D gene: .; J gene: TRBJ2-5; CDR3 protein: CASSPQGLETQYF; CDR3 DNA: TGTGCCAGTAGTCCTCAGGGGCTTGAGACCCAGTACTTC
clone size: few; V gene: TRBV9; D gene: TRBD2; J gene: TRBJ2-3; CDR3 protein: CASSVGTSGITDTQYF; CDR3 DNA: TGTGCCAGCAGCGTAGGTACTAGCGGGATCACAGATACGCAGTATTTT
clone size: few; V gene: TRBV19; D gene: .; J gene: TRBJ1-2; CDR3 protein: CASTPSTGNYGYTF; CDR3 DNA: TGTGCCAGTACCCCGTCTACGGGAAACTATGGCTACACCTTC
clone size: .; V gene: TRBV5-1; D gene: .; J gene: TRBJ2-5; CDR3 protein: CASSHLARQETQYF; CDR3 DNA: TGCGCCAGCAGCCACCTGGCGCGGCAAGAGACCCAGTACTTC
clone size: .; V gene: TRBV10-3; D gene: TRBD1; J gene: TRBJ2-2; CDR3 protein: CAISAPGQANTGELFF; CDR3 DNA: TGTGCCATCAGCGCCCCGGGACAGGCGAACACCGGGGAGCTGTTTTTT